These 25 T cell receptor beta chains share one sample of origin, sequenced in a study of early T cells in non-severe SARS-CoV-2 infection. MiXCR was run by TCRdb on the 5' RACE reads, yielding one entry per CDR3 protein. The data hold 50,000 to 75,000 distinct CDR3 sequences, with approximately 9.2% observed a single time. Specimen: whole blood, collected at baseline. The source is an adult who was a healthcare worker with PCR-confirmed SARS-CoV-2 infection or an uninfected control (not recorded which).

This clonotype came up many times. The chain joins TRBV7-8 to TRBJ2-1; 7 bases agree with TRBD2. The J segment lost 3 bases and the V segment lost 5 bases, leaving 4 bases of the junction unmatched. CDR1 SGHVS and CDR2 FQNEAQ come from the germline V gene. The CDR3 contains 14 residues. Written as DNA, the CDR3 is TGTGCCAGCAGCAGACTAGCCAACTACAATGAGCAGTTCTTC. This translates into CASSRLANYNEQFF.

This clonotype was observed many times. The gene calls are TRBV2 and TRBJ2-7; no clear D gene. The CDR3 loop spans 12 amino acids. Trimming cost V 4 bases and J 2 bases, with 6 bases left between them. Germline CDR1 SNHLY, CDR2 FYNNEI. The CDR3 DNA follows: TGTGCCAGCAGTGCGGAGACCTACGAGCAGTACTTC. Protein sequence: CASSAETYEQYF.

In this sample, this clonotype turned up a few times. The rearrangement links TRBV7-4 to TRBJ1-1, with D tentatively TRBD1 (6 bases). V lost 3 bases and J lost 4, with 24 bases in between. CDR1 and CDR2 from the germline V gene are SGHVT and SQSDAQ. The CDR3 runs 18 residues. CDR3 nucleotides: TGTGCCAGCAGCTTTAGCCCTCGAGTATGGGGGGCAAGCACTGAAGCTTTCTTT. As protein: CASSFSPRVWGASTEAFF.

CDR3 loop: CASSLAVAGSYNEQFF. CDR3 bases: TGTGCCAGCAGCTTGGCGGTAGCGGGTTCCTACAATGAGCAGTTCTTC. The chain is built from TRBV5-5 and TRBJ2-1; 7 bases map to TRBD2. The CDR3 is 16 amino acids. The ends lost 0 bases at V and 1 base at J; junction bases unmatched: 4. The germline V gene encodes CDR1 SGHKS and CDR2 YYEKEE (reference sequence).

This clonotype was seen more than once but under ten times. The V and J genes are TRBV7-9 and TRBJ1-4, with D unclear. The CDR3 length is 14 residues. Germline CDR1 is SEHNR and CDR2 is FQNEAQ (reference sequence). V was clipped by 1 base and J by 8 bases, with 11 bases between them. DNA of the CDR3: TGTGCCAGCAGCTTAGGGGGAGGTGGAGAAAAACTGTTTTTT. It codes for CASSLGGGGEKLFF. Looking up the rest from reference TRBV7-9 and TRBJ1-4 gives the full variable domain: DTGVSQNPRHKITKRGQNVTFRCDPISEHNRLYWYRQTLGQGPEFLTYFQNEAQLEKSRLLSDRFSAERPKGSFSTLEIQRTEQGDSAMYLCASSLGGGGEKLFFGSGTQLSVL.

This clonotype was recorded many times. V gene TRBV6-5 combines with J gene TRBJ2-3; D uncertain. This CDR3 has 15 residues. V lost 0 bases, J lost 4 bases, and 11 bases lay in between. CDR1 is MNHEY, CDR2 SVGAGI, per germline. CDR3 DNA: TGTGCCAGCAGTTACTCGAAGTGGATCTCAGATACGCAGTATTTT. It codes for CASSYSKWISDTQYF.

The sample holds a few counts of this clonotype. A junction boundary mismatches the germline segment, possibly from a read error. This sequence joins TRBV7-7 and TRBJ2-1, with D tentatively TRBD2 (6 bases). Looked up from germline, CDR1 is SSHAT and CDR2 is FNYEAQ (reference sequence). CDR3 length equals 14 residues. The CDR3 nucleotides are TGTGCTAGCAGCTTGACTCTAGCGCACAATGAGCAGTTCTTC. It is translated as CASSLTLAHNEQFF.

This clonotype was counted only a few times. This chain joins TRBV11-2 and TRBJ1-3; D gene uncertain. The germline V gene encodes CDR1 SGHAT and CDR2 FQNNGV. V lost 5 bases, J lost 5 bases, and 10 bases lay in between. The CDR3 loop spans 13 amino acids. The CDR3 nucleotides are TGTGCCAGCAGCCCCCTGGTGCGAAACACCATATATTTT. Translation gives CASSPLVRNTIYF.

This clonotype occurred a few times. The J gene is TRBJ1-1, the V gene TRBV6-1, with unresolved D. Trimming took 1 base from V and 2 from J, leaving 5 bases between them. This CDR3 is 13 amino acids long. Germline V gene lookup returns CDR1 MNHNS and CDR2 SASEGT. CDR3 in DNA: TGTGCCAGCAGTGAAGGCACAAACACTGAAGCTTTCTTT. As protein: CASSEGTNTEAFF.

The rearrangement links TRBV6-1 to TRBJ1-5; possibly TRBD1 for D (5 bases). This CDR3 is 15 amino acids long. The V end was cut by 5 bases, the J end by 2 bases, with 13 bases between. Germline V gives CDR1 MNHNS, CDR2 SASEGT. The CDR3 loop reads CASSIQDGGNQPQHF. The CDR3 DNA sequence: TGTGCCAGCAGTATACAGGACGGAGGCAATCAGCCCCAGCATTTT.

The V gene is TRBV3-1, the J gene TRBJ2-5; D not resolved. Per the germline V gene, CDR1 is LGHDT and CDR2 is YNNKEL (reference sequence). This CDR3 contains 12 residues. V lost 0 bases, J lost 10 bases, and 9 bases lay in between. The CDR3 sequence: CASSQDDLCQYF. CDR3 bases: TGTGCCAGCAGCCAAGATGATCTTTGCCAGTACTTC.

The chain joins TRBV7-9 to TRBJ2-7; D uncertain. With 8 bases removed from V and 7 bases from J, the gap between germline ends came to 9 bases. The germline V gene encodes CDR1 SEHNR and CDR2 FQNEAQ (reference sequence). The CDR3 consists of 10 residues. The CDR3 nucleotides are TGTGCCAGCGGAGTCCAGGAGCAGTACTTC. Translated, it gives CASGVQEQYF.

There are many counts of this clonotype. The chain carries TRBV20-1 and TRBJ1-2; D ambiguous. With 1 base removed from V and 5 bases from J, the gap between germline ends came to 14 bases. The CDR3 is made up of 14 amino acids. The V gene's germline CDR1 is DFQATT and CDR2 SNEGSKA (reference sequence). The CDR3 DNA sequence: TGCAGTGCTAGAGTTCCCCAGGCGGTTTATGGCTACACCTTC. Its translation is CSARVPQAVYGYTF.

This clonotype was picked up many times. This chain links TRBV24-1 with TRBJ1-5; no definite D call. CDR1 and CDR2 from the germline V gene are KGHDR and SFDVKD. Trimming pared 5 bases from V and 0 bases from J, leaving 7 bases between. The CDR3 length is 14 residues. The CDR3 DNA sequence: TGTGCCACCAGTGGCAGCTATAGCAATCAGCCCCAGCATTTT. It codes for CATSGSYSNQPQHF.

This clonotype has ten or more counts. The rearrangement uses TRBV5-1 and TRBJ2-6; D is unclear. Per germline, CDR1 SGHRS and CDR2 YFSETQ. This CDR3 is built from 15 residues. The germline V and J ends were trimmed by 1 base and 4 bases, with 9 bases remaining between them. The DNA for the CDR3 is TGCGCCAGCAGCTTGTCGGGCTCCGGGGCCAACGTCCTGACTTTC. Translating it yields CASSLSGSGANVLTF.

The CDR3 region is CSARKGGTETQYF. The CDR3, as DNA: TGCAGTGCTCGGAAGGGGGGGACGGAGACCCAGTACTTC. The V gene is TRBV20-1, the J gene TRBJ2-5, with D perhaps TRBD2 (7 bases). CDR1 and CDR2 (germline): DFQATT, SNEGSKA (reference sequence). The CDR3 consists of 13 residues. Trimming cost V 5 bases and J 5 bases, with 15 bases left between them.

This clonotype occurred many times. V and J are TRBV6-1 and TRBJ2-3, with TRBD2 matching 11 bases. Germline CDR1 reads MNHNS; CDR2 reads SASEGT. This CDR3 spans 15 amino acids. The V and J ends lost 4 bases and 2 bases, in that order; junction bases with no gene match: 2. The CDR3 is CASSGLAGTTDTQYF. The DNA for the CDR3 is TGTGCCAGCAGTGGACTAGCGGGGACCACAGATACGCAGTATTTT.

This clonotype was recorded many times. The V and J genes are TRBV19 and TRBJ2-1; a weak D match, TRBD1 (5 bases). From germline, CDR1 is LNHDA and CDR2 SQIVND (reference sequence). The V end lost 4 bases, the J end lost 1 base, and 17 bases lay between the germline ends. The CDR3 totals 17 residues. The CDR3 sequence: CASSRGREGLSYNEQFF. DNA of the CDR3: TGTGCCAGTAGTAGGGGCAGGGAAGGGCTTTCCTACAATGAGCAGTTCTTC. The full variable domain, completed using reference TRBV19 and TRBJ2-1, is DGGITQSPKYLFRKEGQNVTLSCEQNLNHDAMYWYRQDPGQGLRLIYYSQIVNDFQKGDIAEGYSVSREKKESFPLTVTSAQKNPTAFYLCASSRGREGLSYNEQFFGPGTRLTVL.

This clonotype was recorded many times. The chain joins TRBV14 to TRBJ2-1, with a tentative D call TRBD2 (6 bases). This CDR3 region has 16 residues. V was cut by 1 base and J by 3 bases, with 13 bases left in between. The germline CDR1 and CDR2 sequences are SGHDN and FVKESK. The CDR3, as DNA: TGTGCCAGCAGCCAAGGTGGGGGGAGTTTCTACAATGAGCAGTTCTTC. Translating gives CASSQGGGSFYNEQFF.

This clonotype was picked up a small number of times. The V and J genes are TRBV6-4 and TRBJ2-2, with unresolved D. The CDR3 covers 14 residues. Trimming cost V 0 bases and J 4 bases, with 6 bases left between them. The V gene's germline CDR1 is MRHNA and CDR2 SNTAGT. In DNA, the CDR3 is TGTGCCAGCAGTGACTCGTCGAGCACCGGGGAGCTGTTTTTT. Protein sequence: CASSDSSSTGELFF.

The chain combines TRBV30 with TRBJ2-3; 12 bases fit TRBD2. This CDR3 spans 14 amino acids. V gave up 3 bases and J gave up 4 bases; unmatched junction bases: 2. CDR1 is GTSNPN, CDR2 SVGIG, per germline (reference sequence). This CDR3 reads CAWRTSGSADTQYF. In DNA, the CDR3 is TGTGCCTGGAGGACTAGCGGGAGTGCAGATACGCAGTATTTT.

The chain employs TRBV20-1 and TRBJ2-7; 7 positions match TRBD1. The CDR3 is 14 residues long. Germline V lookup: CDR1 DFQATT, CDR2 SNEGSKA (reference sequence). J was trimmed by 0 bases and V by 3 bases; bases with no gene match: 5. The CDR3 here is CSASPWDSSYEQYF. In DNA form, the CDR3 reads TGCAGTGCTAGTCCATGGGACAGCTCCTACGAGCAGTACTTC.

This clonotype showed up just a few times. The chain links TRBV6-5 to TRBJ2-2; 7 bases are a match to TRBD1. The junction had 5 bases not matched to a gene; V was cut back by 5 bases and J by 5 bases. CDR1 is MNHEY, CDR2 SVGAGI, per germline. CDR3 length: 14 amino acids. This CDR3 is CASSPTGFTGELFF. The CDR3 DNA sequence: TGTGCCAGCAGTCCGACAGGGTTTACCGGGGAGCTGTTTTTT.

The genes are TRBV14 and TRBJ1-1; tentative D call: TRBD1 (5 bases). From germline, CDR1 is SGHDN and CDR2 FVKESK. The CDR3 extends over 16 amino acids. V was cut by 1 base and J by 0 bases, with 12 bases left in between. CDR3 DNA sequence: TGTGCCAGCAGCCAAGCCCAGGGAGGAGTGAACACTGAAGCTTTCTTT. Translation: CASSQAQGGVNTEAFF. Drawing the rest from reference TRBV14 and TRBJ1-1, the complete variable domain is EAGVTQFPSHSVIEKGQTVTLRCDPISGHDNLYWYRRVMGKEIKFLLHFVKESKQDESGMPNNRFLAERTGGTYSTLKVQPAELEDSGVYFCASSQAQGGVNTEAFFGQGTRLTVV.

This clonotype has more than one count but fewer than ten. This CDR3 is CASRVPGHNTEAFF. Here the CDR3 DNA reads TGTGCCAGCAGGGTACCGGGACATAACACTGAAGCTTTCTTT. This chain connects TRBV7-9 to TRBJ1-1; TRBD1 might be the D (6 bases). Germline CDR1 is SEHNR and CDR2 is FQNEAQ (reference sequence). V was pared by 6 bases and J by 2 bases, with 13 bases between. This CDR3 spans 14 amino acids.